The present TCR beta chain was sequenced within a study of OX40 agonist ivuxolimab in advanced cancers. About the study: Given to patients was ivuxolimab, an agonistic anti-OX40 (CD134) antibody. Study-level results: CD8+ T cells (on average) carried more expanded clones than CD4+ T cells. Clonal expansion in partial responders at 0.1-3.0 mg/kg ranked among the lowest.

Measured with immunoSEQ multiplex PCR; TCRdb has only the in-frame clones, and not every one. The repertoire consists of tens of thousands of clones, with about 91% occurring once and the leading ten covering roughly 13%. In the case of this clone: Its target is not known.

Sample: CD4+ or CD8+ T cells sorted from blood, taken in a trial of the OX40 agonist ivuxolimab. The receptor comes from an adult with an advanced solid tumor such as melanoma, head and neck, liver or kidney cancer.

The CDR3, as DNA: TGTGCCAGTAGTATAGGCCCCCAGCGCGTTAATGAAAAACTGTTTTTT. This encodes CASSIGPQRVNEKLFF. The rearrangement joins TRBV19 to TRBJ1-4; D ambiguous. Germline V lookup: CDR1 LNHDA, CDR2 SQIVND (reference sequence). The V end lost 1 base, the J end lost 4 bases, and 13 bases lay between the germline ends. The CDR3 length is 16 residues. The whole variable domain, filled in from reference TRBV19 and TRBJ1-4, reads DGGITQSPKYLFRKEGQNVTLSCEQNLNHDAMYWYRQDPGQGLRLIYYSQIVNDFQKGDIAEGYSVSREKKESFPLTVTSAQKNPTAFYLCASSIGPQRVNEKLFFGSGTQLSVL.